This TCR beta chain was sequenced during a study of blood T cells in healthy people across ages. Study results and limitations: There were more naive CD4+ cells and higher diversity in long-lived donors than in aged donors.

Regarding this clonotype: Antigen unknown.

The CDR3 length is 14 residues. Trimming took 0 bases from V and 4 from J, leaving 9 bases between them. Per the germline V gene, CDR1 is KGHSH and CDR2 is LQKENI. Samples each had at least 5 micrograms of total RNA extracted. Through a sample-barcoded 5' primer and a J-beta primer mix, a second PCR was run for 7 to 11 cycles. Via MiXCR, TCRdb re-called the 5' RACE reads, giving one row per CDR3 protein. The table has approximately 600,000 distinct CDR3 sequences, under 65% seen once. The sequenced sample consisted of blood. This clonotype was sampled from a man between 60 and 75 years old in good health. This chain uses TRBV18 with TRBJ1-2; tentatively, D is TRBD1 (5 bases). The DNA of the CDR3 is TGTGCCAGCTCACCACCAGCAGGGCCCTATGGCTACACCTTC. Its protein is CASSPPAGPYGYTF.